The rows below give T cell receptor beta chains drawn from one sample of a study of CD8+ T cells in alopecia areata. Libraries were prepared by immunoSEQ multiplex PCR; TCRdb keeps only in-frame clonotypes and omits some of them. The data contain 95,000 to 150,000 clones, around 60% of them singletons. The starting material was CD4+ T cells sorted from blood, obtained at week 4, from a patient treated with tofacitinib. Receptor source: a human donor with alopecia areata. Both conserved end residues are part of each CDR3. D genes are given only for firm matches.

>TRBV6-6|TRBD1
CASMTGHGNEQFF
>TRBV5-1|.
CASSLDARVATYGYTF
>TRBV11-2|.
CASSFSGLLYEQYF
>TRBV10-3|.
CAISKQGAEAFF
>TRBV5-1|.
CASSPMPTGSSYNEQFF
>TRBV6-6|.
CASSYSGISRGELFF
>TRBV29-1|.
CSVVPLRRGYTF
>TRBV18|.
CASSQGREHEQYF
>TRBV27|TRBD2
CASSGLAGADSSYEQYF
>TRBV5-1|.
CASSLVGGLNYGYTF
>TRBV15|.
CATSRDLEGREQYF
>TRBV2|TRBD1
CASATRQGSYGYTF
>TRBV6-6|.
CACGGANTGELFF
>TRBV9|TRBD1
CASSVTGGDSPLHF
>TRBV29-1|TRBD2
CSVASGGNNIQYF
>TRBV9|.
CASSVADGNQPQHF
>TRBV5-1|.
CASSLEGSGYGYTF
>TRBV29-1|TRBD1
CSVGNRGSGANVLTF
>TRBV19|TRBD1
CASSMARDRRGNIQYF
>TRBV30|TRBD2
CAWSGPGGETQYF
>TRBV7-9|.
CASSLGPTGEGYTF
>TRBV5-1|TRBD1
CASSLGVLRDSGNSPLHF
>TRBV10-3|TRBD2
CAITAGVGADTQYF
>TRBV7-2|TRBD2
CASSLVRGAGTDTQYF
>TRBV7-2|.
CASSFQTPGLAKNIQYF
>TRBV5-1|.
CASAPGRPYNEQFF
>TRBV6-5|.
CASSSRQVGALNEQFF
>TRBV19|TRBD1
CASSTGAQETQYF
>TRBV6-6|.
CASSTGISRDTQYF
>TRBV13|.
CASRDPRRLMTGNTIYF
>TRBV6-6|TRBD1
CASGGTGGNTIYF
>TRBV30|TRBD2
CAWSKRLADNNEQFF
>TRBV29-1|.
CSLGEETQYF
>TRBV7-2|.
CASSLARITEAFF
>TRBV5-6|.
CASSSGLKSEAFF
>TRBV9|TRBD2
CASSVSGLADTQYF
>TRBV29-1|.
CSADRTASTDTQYF
>TRBV10-3|TRBD1
CAIREGQGNYEQYF
>TRBV5-1|TRBD2
CASSFQGTSGRAISYEQYF
>TRBV10-3|TRBD2
CAISFVAGAISTDTQYF
>TRBV30|TRBD2
CAWSVPQVAGGNEQFF
>TRBV4-1|.
CASSRVPGETQYF
>TRBV2|TRBD1
CASSWTGLNTEAFF
>TRBV29-1|.
CSVEVRAVSEALHF
>TRBV19|.
CASSPTTRGSYEQYF
>TRBV6-6|.
CASKAGPNYGYTF
>TRBV6-6|TRBD1
CASRPPGTGANSPLHF
>TRBV5-1|.
CASSFGLKGDEQFF
>TRBV2|.
CASRQQGPLHF
>TRBV7-9|.
CASSLGQTPYGYTF